Below, one T cell receptor (beta chain) is given with its context. Germline V CDR1 and CDR2: SGHTA, FQGNSA. This CDR3 has 13 amino acids. V was pared by 5 bases and J by 4 bases, with 9 bases between. Assay: immunoSEQ multiplex PCR; the TCRdb copy retains only in-frame clones and omits some. The sample holds tens of thousands of clones, roughly 89% seen once. The data originate from a study of blood T cell repertoires in COVID-19. This sequence was found in a woman aged 55 to 70 with COVID-19, enrolled during active disease. The genes are TRBV7-2 and TRBJ2-1; D may be TRBD1 (6 bases). The sample taken for sequencing was peripheral blood. The CDR3: CASSPGVYNEQFF. In DNA, the CDR3 is TGTGCCAGCAGCCCAGGGGTGTACAATGAGCAGTTCTTC.